The 3 T cell receptor beta chains below all came from one sample that was sequenced in a study of early T cells in non-severe SARS-CoV-2 infection. TCRdb reprocessed the 5' RACE reads with MiXCR, giving one entry per CDR3 protein. The sample carries 70,000 to 75,000 distinct CDR3 sequences, around 15% recorded once. The sequenced material came from whole blood. The source is an adult who was a healthcare worker with PCR-confirmed SARS-CoV-2 infection or an uninfected control (not recorded which).

This sequence joins TRBV7-9 and TRBJ2-7, with TRBD1 matching over 8 bases. V lost 6 bases and J lost 6; bases outside the gene matches: 16. Germline CDR1 is SEHNR and CDR2 is FQNEAQ (reference sequence). The CDR3 extends over 16 amino acids. CDR3 protein: CASSSGGRALGGEQYF. The DNA for the CDR3 is TGTGCCAGCAGTTCAGGGGGCAGGGCCCTTGGAGGCGAGCAGTACTTC.

This clonotype was seen a handful of times. V and J are TRBV11-2 and TRBJ2-3; the D is unclear. This CDR3 is 14 amino acids long. The germline V gene encodes CDR1 SGHAT and CDR2 FQNNGV. V was shortened by 4 bases and J by 0 bases, with 8 bases between the two germline ends. DNA for the CDR3: TGTGCCAGCAGCTCCTTTTCTAGCACAGATACGCAGTATTTT. Residues: CASSSFSSTDTQYF. Together with reference TRBV11-2 and TRBJ2-3, the CDR3 gives the full variable domain: EAGVAQSPRYKIIEKRQSVAFWCNPISGHATLYWYQQILGQGPKLLIQFQNNGVVDDSQLPKDRFSAERLKGVDSTLKIQPAKLEDSAVYLCASSSFSSTDTQYFGPGTRLTVL.

The chain is built from TRBV7-6 and TRBJ1-6; the D gene is possibly TRBD1 (5 bases). CDR3 length: 15 residues. V shed 5 bases and J shed 6 bases, with 14 bases lying between them. In germline, CDR1 is SGHVS, CDR2 FNYEAQ. The CDR3 sequence: CASSQWGEGNSPLHF. In nucleotides, the CDR3 is TGTGCCAGCAGCCAGTGGGGGGAAGGTAATTCACCCCTCCACTTT.